The next 30 T cell receptor beta chains were all read from a single sample in a study of blood T cell repertoires in COVID-19. Clones were read by immunoSEQ multiplex PCR, and TCRdb kept only the in-frame ones, dropping some. The data contain 150,000 to 200,000 clones, 80% to 85% of them singletons. The sequencing input was peripheral blood. These receptors all come from a human donor with acute or convalescent COVID-19. The donor label of this sample is uncertain.

The chain has TRBV3-1 (or the pseudogene TRBV3-2) and TRBJ1-6; D ambiguous. V lost 1 base to trimming and J lost 6 bases, with 7 bases between them. CDR3 length equals 14 residues. CDR1 LGHDT and CDR2 YNNKEL come from the germline V gene (reference sequence). The CDR3 loop is CASSQAGSNSPLHF. The CDR3 DNA is TGTGCCAGCAGCCAAGCAGGAAGTAATTCACCCCTCCACTTT.

J is TRBJ1-5 and V is TRBV28, with D tentatively TRBD1 (6 bases). Germline V gene lookup returns CDR1 MDHEN and CDR2 SYDVKM. This CDR3 contains 16 residues. Trimming shortened V by 6 bases and J by 1 base, and 16 bases separated the two germline ends. Here the CDR3 DNA reads TGTGCCAGCAGCCCCCCCGATAGGGGGAGCAATCAGCCCCAGCATTTT. This gives the protein CASSPPDRGSNQPQHF.

The chain employs TRBV12-3 or TRBV12-4 and TRBJ1-3; D not resolved. V lost 8 bases, J lost 0 bases, and 8 bases lay in between. This CDR3 comprises 13 residues. The CDR3 DNA sequence: TGTGCCAGCGGACGGGGCTCTGGAAACACCATATATTTT. Translating it yields CASGRGSGNTIYF.

The gene calls are TRBV27 and TRBJ2-7; 8 bases map to TRBD2. CDR1 and CDR2 from the germline V gene are MNHEY and SMNVEV (reference sequence). The CDR3 length is 15 residues. Unmatched junction bases numbered 10, after V lost 3 bases and J lost 6 bases. The CDR3 DNA reads TGTGCCAGCAGTTTTTCTGGACGGGAGGGTCTCGAGCAGTACTTC. Translated, it gives CASSFSGREGLEQYF.

The chain has TRBV5-1 and TRBJ2-7, with D perhaps matching TRBD2 (5 bases). Germline values: CDR1 SGHRS, CDR2 YFSETQ. CDR3 length equals 13 residues. V was pared by 6 bases and J by 0 bases, with 10 bases between. In DNA form, the CDR3 reads TGCGCCAGCAACCGGGAAAACTCCTACGAGCAGTACTTC. This translates into CASNRENSYEQYF.

The chain combines TRBV6-1 with TRBJ1-6; 7 nucleotides agree with TRBD1. This CDR3 has 17 residues. V lost 0 bases to trimming and J lost 6 bases; unmatched junction nucleotides: 8. Germline CDR1 is MNHNS and CDR2 is SASEGT. The CDR3, as DNA: TGTGCCAGCAGTGAAGCTCCCCCCACAGGGGTTAATTCACCCCTCCACTTT. It encodes CASSEAPPTGVNSPLHF.

The chain is built from TRBV29-1 and TRBJ2-7; D is perhaps TRBD1 (5 bases). CDR3 length: 14 amino acids. Germline lookup yields CDR1 SQVTM and CDR2 ANQGSEA. CDR3 amino acids: CSAAGAKTSYEQYF. Written as DNA, the CDR3 is TGCAGTGCTGCTGGGGCCAAGACATCCTACGAGCAGTACTTC.

This chain joins TRBV18 and TRBJ2-1; D remains ambiguous. The CDR3 contains 12 residues. The V gene lost 2 bases and the J gene lost 14 bases, with 13 bases spanning the gap. Germline CDR1 and CDR2: KGHSH and LQKENI. The CDR3 sequence: CASSPGTALEFF. CDR3 sequence (DNA): TGTGCCAGCTCACCAGGTACAGCCCTGGAGTTCTTC.

The rearrangement uses TRBV2 and TRBJ2-5; D unclear. This CDR3 is built from 12 residues. V shed 1 base and J shed 4 bases, with 4 bases lying between them. Germline V gene lookup returns CDR1 SNHLY and CDR2 FYNNEI. The DNA for the CDR3 is TGTGCCAGCAGTGAAGACGGAGAGACCCAGTACTTC. Translation: CASSEDGETQYF.

V is TRBV6-5 and J is TRBJ2-7, with 8 bases matching TRBD1. The CDR3 extends over 16 amino acids. The ends lost 4 bases at V and 0 bases at J; junction bases unmatched: 8. Germline loops: CDR1 MNHEY, CDR2 SVGAGI. CDR3 protein: CASSLAGQGRSYEQYF. CDR3 sequence (DNA): TGTGCCAGCAGTTTAGCCGGACAGGGCCGCTCCTACGAGCAGTACTTC.

V is TRBV9 and J is TRBJ2-1, with 16 bases lining up with TRBD2. The CDR3 covers 16 residues. The V gene's germline CDR1 is SGDLS and CDR2 YYNGEE. Trimming took 4 bases from V and 10 from J; bases not matched to a gene: 8. The CDR3 DNA reads TGTGCCAGCAGCCCGTGGGGACTAGCGGGAGGGCAGGAGCAGTTCTTC. Translation gives CASSPWGLAGGQEQFF.

The gene calls are TRBV27 and TRBJ2-3; D gene ambiguous. Trimming pared 4 bases from V and 5 bases from J, leaving 7 bases between. Germline CDR1 reads MNHEY; CDR2 reads SMNVEV (reference sequence). The CDR3 loop spans 12 amino acids. The CDR3 sequence: CASSSPGDTQYF. DNA of the CDR3: TGTGCCAGCAGTTCCCCAGGAGATACGCAGTATTTT.

V is TRBV3-1 (or the pseudogene TRBV3-2) and J is TRBJ1-2; D is perhaps TRBD1 (6 bases). CDR1 is LGHDT, CDR2 YNNKEL, per germline (reference sequence). The CDR3 consists of 13 residues. The ends were cut back, 6 bases at V and 5 bases at J, with 13 bases in the middle. The DNA of the CDR3 is TGTGCCAGCAGTCCGGGACATCCGTATGGCTACACCTTC. This sequence encodes CASSPGHPYGYTF.

This rearrangement joins TRBV5-1 to TRBJ2-2; D is undetermined. V lost 2 bases, J lost 3 bases, and 8 bases lay in between. Germline CDR1 is SGHRS and CDR2 is YFSETQ. The CDR3 covers 14 residues. The DNA for the CDR3 is TGCGCCAGCAGCTTATCAGGATACACCGGGGAGCTGTTTTTT. Protein product: CASSLSGYTGELFF.

The chain links TRBV11-3 to TRBJ1-3; 7 bases map to TRBD1. Germline V gene sequence: CDR1 SGHNT, CDR2 YENEEA. The CDR3 is made up of 14 amino acids. Germline trimming cut 5 bases from V and 2 bases from J; bases unmatched to any gene: 3. The CDR3 spells CASSTGTAGNTIYF. The CDR3 DNA sequence: TGTGCCAGCAGCACTGGGACAGCTGGAAACACCATATATTTT.

The chain uses TRBV7-2 and TRBJ2-2; maybe TRBD1 (6 bases). CDR3 length equals 14 residues. CDR1 is SGHTA, CDR2 FQGNSA, per germline. V dropped 2 bases and J dropped 5 bases, with 9 bases sitting between them. The CDR3 sequence: CASSLQGKTGELFF. The CDR3 coding sequence is TGTGCCAGCAGCTTACAGGGGAAAACCGGGGAGCTGTTTTTT.

The chain has TRBV25-1 and TRBJ2-3; a possible D gene is TRBD2 (7 bases). CDR1 is MGHDK, CDR2 SYGVNS, per germline. The CDR3 is 17 residues long. V lost 7 bases, J lost 0 bases, and 20 bases lay in between. As DNA, the CDR3 is TGTGCCAGCACTGCTGGGGGGGGCGCTCCGAGCACAGATACGCAGTATTTT. This gives the protein CASTAGGGAPSTDTQYF.

The chain employs TRBV29-1 and TRBJ2-1, with 11 bases matching TRBD2. V shed 5 bases and J 7 bases; nucleotides not matched to a gene: 4. Looked up from germline, CDR1 is SQVTM and CDR2 is ANQGSEA. CDR3 size: 13 residues. The CDR3: CSVRVAGGNEQFF. CDR3 in DNA: TGCAGCGTTCGTGTAGCGGGGGGGAATGAGCAGTTCTTC.

The V gene is TRBV28, the J gene TRBJ2-7; D is unclear. Germline CDR1 reads MDHEN; CDR2 reads SYDVKM. The ends were cut back, 7 bases at V and 9 bases at J, with 4 bases in the middle. The CDR3 totals 8 residues. CDR3 protein: CASTVQYF. DNA of the CDR3: TGTGCCAGCACCGTGCAGTACTTC.

The chain combines TRBV27 with TRBJ2-2, with no clear D. The CDR3 loop spans 15 amino acids. Trimming left V 3 bases short and J 0 bases short, with 8 bases between. The germline gives CDR1 MNHEY, CDR2 SMNVEV (reference sequence). The CDR3 loop reads CASSFLRTNTGELFF. DNA of the CDR3: TGTGCCAGCAGTTTTTTGCGGACGAACACCGGGGAGCTGTTTTTT.

The V and J genes are TRBV11-2 and TRBJ1-6; D gene uncertain. The CDR3 has 13 residues. Germline-derived CDR1 and CDR2 are SGHAT and FQNNGV. V was clipped by 4 bases and J by 8 bases, with 9 bases between them. The CDR3 coding sequence is TGTGCCAGCAGCTGGAGGAACGATTCACCCCTCCACTTT. This codes for CASSWRNDSPLHF. Full variable domain (rest looked up from reference TRBV11-2 and TRBJ1-6): EAGVAQSPRYKIIEKRQSVAFWCNPISGHATLYWYQQILGQGPKLLIQFQNNGVVDDSQLPKDRFSAERLKGVDSTLKIQPAKLEDSAVYLCASSWRNDSPLHFGNGTRLTVT.

This clone occurred once. The V gene is TRBV5-1, the J gene TRBJ2-5, with D tentatively TRBD1 (5 bases). The CDR3 length is 18 residues. Germline CDR1 is SGHRS and CDR2 is YFSETQ. Trimming removed 3 bases at V and 5 bases at J, with 26 bases between. The CDR3 nucleotides read TGCGCCAGCAGCTCCTACAATGCGAACTCTCGAAGGGGTGAGACCCAGTACTTC. Protein: CASSSYNANSRRGETQYF. The full variable domain, with the rest looked up from reference TRBV5-1 and TRBJ2-5, is KAGVTQTPRYLIKTRGQQVTLSCSPISGHRSVSWYQQTPGQGLQFLFEYFSETQRNKGNFPGRFSGRQFSNSRSEMNVSTLELGDSALYLCASSSYNANSRRGETQYFGPGTRLLVL.

CDR3: CASSQSTGTIYF. In DNA, the CDR3 is TGTGCCAGCAGCCAATCCACTGGCACCATATATTTT. The chain couples TRBV3-1 (or the pseudogene TRBV3-2) to TRBJ1-3; no firm D call. Germline V gene data show CDR1 as LGHDT and CDR2 as YNNKEL (reference sequence). CDR3 size: 12 residues. Trimming pared 2 bases from V and 9 bases from J, leaving 8 bases between.

This clone was recorded once. This chain uses TRBV25-1 with TRBJ1-2; D not resolved. Germline V gene data show CDR1 as MGHDK and CDR2 as SYGVNS. The CDR3 sequence is 14 residues long. V was pared by 6 bases and J by 3 bases, with 14 bases between. The CDR3 DNA sequence: TGTGCCAGCAGGGGGAGAGCCTGGGACTATGGCTACACCTTC. This gives the protein CASRGRAWDYGYTF.

J is TRBJ1-5 and V is TRBV6-6; the match to TRBD1 covers 9 bases. Germline V gene lookup returns CDR1 MNHNY and CDR2 SVGAGI (reference sequence). The CDR3 runs to 16 residues. V shed 4 bases and J 1 base; nucleotides not matched to a gene: 5. CDR3 sequence reads: CASSSRQGVSNQPQHF. CDR3 DNA sequence: TGTGCCAGCAGTTCAAGACAGGGGGTGAGCAATCAGCCCCAGCATTTT.

V is TRBV27 and J is TRBJ2-3; weak D call: TRBD2 (5 bases). Germline CDR1 MNHEY, CDR2 SMNVEV (reference sequence). Trimming cost V 5 bases and J 5 bases, with 17 bases left between them. The CDR3 is made up of 15 amino acids. The CDR3 region is CASSRVERGGDTQYF. CDR3 DNA: TGTGCCAGCAGTCGTGTCGAACGTGGAGGAGATACGCAGTATTTT.

DNA of the CDR3: TGTGCCTGGAGTTCCGCGCGATTACCCAATCAGCCCCAGCATTTT. As protein: CAWSSARLPNQPQHF. The rearrangement links TRBV30 to TRBJ1-5; D not resolved. The CDR3 covers 15 residues. Germline V gene data show CDR1 as GTSNPN and CDR2 as SVGIG (reference sequence). The germline V and J ends were trimmed by 2 bases and 3 bases, with 14 bases remaining between them.

This clone has a handful of counts. The V gene is TRBV6-5, the J gene TRBJ1-2; 7 nucleotides agree with TRBD1. J lost 4 bases, V lost 4 bases, and 6 bases had no gene match. The CDR3 extends over 14 amino acids. Per germline, CDR1 MNHEY and CDR2 SVGAGI. CDR3 sequence: CASSSQGSGYGYTF. CDR3 nucleotide sequence: TGTGCCAGCAGTTCACAGGGGTCGGGCTATGGCTACACCTTC.

CDR3 DNA sequence: TGTGCCAGTAATCCGGATCCAGGGGTTTTCACTCAGCCCCAGCATTTT. It specifies CASNPDPGVFTQPQHF. This sequence joins TRBV19 and TRBJ1-5; D possibly corresponds to TRBD1 (6 bases). The CDR3 has 16 residues. CDR1 is LNHDA, CDR2 SQIVND, per germline (reference sequence). V was cut by 7 bases and J by 6 bases, with 22 bases left in between.

This clone was found once. V is TRBV10-1 and J is TRBJ2-3, with TRBD1 matching 7 bases. V was pared by 8 bases and J by 1 base, with 9 bases of the junction left unmatched. CDR1 is WNHNN and CDR2 is SYGVQD in the germline V gene (reference sequence). The length of the CDR3 is 15 residues. For the CDR3, the DNA is TGCGCCAGCGGGGACCCAGGACAGGGCACAGATACGCAGTATTTT. Amino acid sequence: CASGDPGQGTDTQYF.